This T cell receptor beta chain was retrieved from a study of blood T cell repertoires in COVID-19 (dated by TCRdb to about 2020). About the investigation overall: Samples from collaborators originated in the United States, Italy and Spain and spanned both the acute and convalescent phases of COVID-19. The material from the prospective study consisted of cDNA or gDNA derived from T cells, B-cell-depleted T cells, or PBMCs. Deeply sampled blood TCRbeta repertoires from subjects exposed to, actively infected with, or recovered from COVID-19 were included in the dataset. The repertoires were released in a freely available public database intended as a resource for research on the immune response to SARS-CoV-2. The samples were drawn from two sources: the first 160 participants of the ongoing ImmuneRACE study, and 1,200 or so subjects contributed by 6 global collaborators. Sample metadata almost always included a de-identified subject ID, COVID-19 status, age in years and sex. Where available, HLA class I and class II types were taken from metadata supplied by the sample provider and were not determined by assay-based typing. Overall study results and their limits: Clinical and demographic metadata were provided uncurated, with the amount varying by source and participant.

The immunoSEQ Assay, a bias-controlled multiplex PCR, was used to amplify TCRbeta CDR3 regions from genomic DNA. Regarding the original processing steps: Within the assay, amplification of reference gene primers was used to estimate how many nucleated cells each sample contained. Sequence reads were collapsed and filtered to measure the absolute abundance of every unique TCRbeta CDR3 rearrangement. For each sample, productive Simpson clonality was calculated as the square root of Simpson's diversity index across productive rearrangements. TCRdb limited this immuneACCESS table to in-frame rearrangements with V and J called. A share of clones is missing; checked studies link under half to unresolved V genes, and the rest is unexplained. That table furnishes V, J and clone size, whereas the DNA furnished D and trimming. For this sample the table gives tens of thousands of clones, of which around 84% were detected only once. The top ten clonotypes cover approximately 12% of the sample.

Germline trimming: 5 bases from V, 2 bases from J; junction bases outside gene matches: 10. CDR1 and CDR2 are read off the germline V gene (reference sequence) as MNHNY and SVGAGI. The CDR3 covers 17 residues, taking in both the cysteine and the phenylalanine. CDR3 DNA only is kept here, 51 bases in frame from base 1. As regards this clone: Its antigen remains unidentified. Qualities for individual bases were not recorded, and no much larger clone is one base off.

Collaborating institutions collected whole blood in K2EDTA tubes following their own protocols. For TCRbeta analysis, collaborators shipped samples in one of three forms: frozen whole blood, isolated PBMCs, or DNA extracted from either of those sample types. Input material: peripheral blood. The sequence was collected from a human donor in a cohort sampled during active COVID-19. The V gene is TRBV6-6 and the J gene is TRBJ2-3; 10 middle bases align to TRBD2. The CDR3 protein: CASSRDRLAGLTDTQYF. The DNA sequence is as follows: TGTGCCAGCAGTCGGGACCGACTAGCGGGCCTCACAGATACGCAGTATTTT.